The clone carrying this TCR beta chain was counted only a few times. Its antigen is unidentified. This sample is part of a study of beta chain features in type 1 diabetes. Turning to the study itself: Patient and healthy donor groups were alike in age, gender and cell yields.

What was sequenced were expressed TCRB transcripts, since all of the isolated RNA had been reverse transcribed. TCRdb keeps only in-frame clones here, not all; method: immunoSEQ multiplex PCR. The top ten hold around 2% of the sample, which has roughly 150,000 clones, over 8.5% seen once. Study outcomes and limitations: There were fewer insertions and more deletions at the VDJ junctions of type 1 diabetes patients. There was a possibility that cDNA sequencing over-represented cells with high TCR expression. Among all four CD4+ subsets, Type 1 diabetes patients had TCRB CDR3s that were moderately but significantly shorter.

Between the trimmed V and J ends, which lost 9 bases and 6 bases, there was a span of 18 bases. The CDR3 runs 13 residues. Germline V gene data show CDR1 as SGHAT and CDR2 as FQDESV (reference sequence). The sequenced material came from central memory CD4+ T cells from blood. The rearrangement uses TRBV11-1 and TRBJ2-7, with a weak D call TRBD2 (6 bases). This TCR was recovered from a young man in good health. CDR3 in DNA: TGTGCCAGTAGAGGACTATCAGCCCCCGAGCAGTACTTC. Translating it yields CASRGLSAPEQYF.